This T cell receptor beta chain was sequenced during a study of CD8+ T cells in alopecia areata. Germline V gene data show CDR1 as SGHTA and CDR2 as FQGTGA. Unmatched junction bases numbered 5, after V lost 5 bases and J lost 7 bases. The CDR3 length is 13 residues. RNA, once extracted, was reverse transcribed into cDNA for use as the sequencing template. TCRdb keeps only in-frame clones here, not all; method: immunoSEQ multiplex PCR. Of approximately 150,000 clones detected, roughly 44% appear once; the ten largest clones hold around 6.8%. Sequencing was performed on CD4+ T cells sorted from blood. This receptor was identified in a human donor with alopecia areata. The chain combines TRBV7-3 with TRBJ1-2, with 9 nucleotides matching TRBD1. The CDR3 sequence: CASSPGQGLGYTF. The DNA of the CDR3 is TGTGCCAGCAGCCCGGGACAGGGCCTTGGCTACACCTTC.